This T cell receptor beta chain stems from a study of shared clonotypes between healthy human individuals. The CDR3 is 17 amino acids. V lost 7 bases to trimming and J lost 1 base, with 23 bases between them. Comment on this clone: Antigen: not known.

Study conclusions and caveats: Collection of samples was limited to blood; tissue repertoires likely differ. The study generally estimated greater richness for naive than memory subsets. Shared clonotypes: about 5% naive CD4, roughly 3.5% naive CD8, under 2.5% memory CD4, approximately 0.37% memory CD8. Despite large depth, sorted-subset datasets appeared incompletely sequenced.

Produced via immunoSEQ multiplex PCR; TCRdb's table is partial and in-frame only. The sample carries about 1.5 million clones, around 97% recorded once. The genes are TRBV23-1 and TRBJ2-7, with a tentative D call TRBD2 (7 bases). TRBV23-1 is annotated as an ORF whose role is uncertain. This TCR was sampled from a man aged 30 to 39 in good health. Sequencing input: naive CD4+ T cells sorted from blood. This sample's subset: CD45RA+ positively selected. The DNA for the CDR3 is TGCGCCAGCACTTCTGTGTGGGGGGGGCCCTTTTCCTACGAGCAGTACTTC. Translated, it gives CASTSVWGGPFSYEQYF.